This TCR beta chain was recorded in a study of STAT5B mutations in CD4+ large granular lymphocyte leukemia. Germline V CDR1 and CDR2: SGHRS, YFSETQ. V was clipped by 0 bases and J by 2 bases; unmatched bases: 2. The CDR3 totals 15 residues. Repertoires were generated with immunoSEQ multiplex PCR, while TCRdb's copy carries only in-frame clones and drops some. This sample yields 34,000 or so clones, of which roughly 80% are seen a single time; about 4% belongs to the top ten. The chain recombines TRBV5-1 with TRBJ2-3, with 8 bases aligning to TRBD2. The receptor comes from a human donor in good health. Sequenced sample: CD4+ T cells from blood buffy coats. The CDR3 nucleotides are TGCGCCAGCAGCTTGGGTAGCGGGGTCACAGATACGCAGTATTTT. Translated, it gives CASSLGSGVTDTQYF.